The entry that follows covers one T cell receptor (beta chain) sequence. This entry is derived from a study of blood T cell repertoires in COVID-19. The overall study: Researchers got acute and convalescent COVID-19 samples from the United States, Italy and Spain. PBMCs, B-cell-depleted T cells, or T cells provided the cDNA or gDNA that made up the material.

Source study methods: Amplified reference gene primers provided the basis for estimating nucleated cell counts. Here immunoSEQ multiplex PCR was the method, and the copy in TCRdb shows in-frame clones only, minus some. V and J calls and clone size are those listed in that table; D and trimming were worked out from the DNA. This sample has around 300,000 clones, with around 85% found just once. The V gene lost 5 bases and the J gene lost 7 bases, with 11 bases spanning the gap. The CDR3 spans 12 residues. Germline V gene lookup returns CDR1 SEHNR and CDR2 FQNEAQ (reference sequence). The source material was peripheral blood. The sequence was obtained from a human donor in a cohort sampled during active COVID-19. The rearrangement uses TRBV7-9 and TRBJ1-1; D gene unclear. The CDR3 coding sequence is TGTGCCAGCAGCCCGCTAGGAAATGAAGCTTTCTTT. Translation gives CASSPLGNEAFF. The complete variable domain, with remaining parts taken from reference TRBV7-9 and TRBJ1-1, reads DTGVSQNPRHKITKRGQNVTFRCDPISEHNRLYWYRQTLGQGPEFLTYFQNEAQLEKSRLLSDRFSAERPKGSFSTLEIQRTEQGDSAMYLCASSPLGNEAFFGQGTRLTVV.